This T cell receptor (beta chain) was sequenced in a study of blood T cell repertoires in COVID-19. Study-level background: Sources were T cells, B-cell-depleted T cells, or PBMCs; the material itself was cDNA or gDNA.

In the original analysis: Reference gene primers were amplified, and this amplification served to estimate nucleated cell counts. The protocol was immunoSEQ multiplex PCR, while the TCRdb copy is restricted to in-frame clones and leaves out a portion. V and J calls plus clone size are reproduced from that table; the DNA served to infer D and trimming. The sample consists of some 240,000 clones, approximately 84% of them appearing once. From germline, CDR1 is PRHDT and CDR2 FYEKMQ (reference sequence). This CDR3 region has 16 residues. J gave up 4 bases and V 7 bases, and 6 bases lay outside the gene matches.

The clonotype comes from a woman aged 45 to 65 who had been exposed to COVID-19. The specimen was PBMCs or T cells enriched from blood (not recorded which). The rearrangement joins TRBV13 to TRBJ2-1; the match to TRBD2 covers 14 bases. CDR3 sequence: CASTRTSGGNYNEQFF. The CDR3 coding sequence is TGTGCCAGCACCCGGACTAGCGGGGGGAATTACAATGAGCAGTTCTTC.